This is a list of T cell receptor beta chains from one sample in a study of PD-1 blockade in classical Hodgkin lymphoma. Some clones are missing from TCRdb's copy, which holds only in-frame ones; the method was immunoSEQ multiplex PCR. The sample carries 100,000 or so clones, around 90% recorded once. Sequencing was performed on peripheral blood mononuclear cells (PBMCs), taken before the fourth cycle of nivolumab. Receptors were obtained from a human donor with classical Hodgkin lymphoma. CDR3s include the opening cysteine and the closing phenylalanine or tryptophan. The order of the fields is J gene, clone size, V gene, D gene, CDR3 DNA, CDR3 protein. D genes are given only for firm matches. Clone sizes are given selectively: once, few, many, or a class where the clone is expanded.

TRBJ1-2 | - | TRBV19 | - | TGTGCCAGTAGTATAGATATGTATGAACAGAACTATGGCTACACCTTC | CASSIDMYEQNYGYTF
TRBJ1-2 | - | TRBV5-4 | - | TGTGCCAGCAGCTTGAGCGGGCAGGGGAGCTACACCTTC | CASSLSGQGSYTF
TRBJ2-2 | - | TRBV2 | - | TGTGCCAGCTCTCCCGGCCCCCTCCACGGGGAGCTGTTTTTT | CASSPGPLHGELFF
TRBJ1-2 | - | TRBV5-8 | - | TGTGCCAGCAGCCTGGGGACGGGGAACTATGGCTACACCTTC | CASSLGTGNYGYTF
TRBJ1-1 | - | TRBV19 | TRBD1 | TGTGCCACCGGGGACAGGGTGAGCACTGAAGCTTTCTTT | CATGDRVSTEAFF
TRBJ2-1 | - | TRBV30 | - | TGTGCCTGGAGTGTCCAAACAGGGATCTCCTACAATGAGCAGTTCTTC | CAWSVQTGISYNEQFF
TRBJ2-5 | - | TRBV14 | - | TGTGCCAGCAGCCAAGAATGGACGGAGACCCAGTACTTC | CASSQEWTETQYF
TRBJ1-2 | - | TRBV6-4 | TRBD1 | TGTGCCAGCAGCGCCAGCGAGGGGGCAAGGGGCTACACCTTC | CASSASEGARGYTF
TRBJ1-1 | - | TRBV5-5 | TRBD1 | TGTGCCAGCAGCTTGGAACCGGGACAGCTGACATTCAACACTGAAGCTTTCTTT | CASSLEPGQLTFNTEAFF
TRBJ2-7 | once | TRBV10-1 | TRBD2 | TGCGCCAGCAGTTCCGGGACTAGTCGGTACGAGCAGTACTTC | CASSSGTSRYEQYF
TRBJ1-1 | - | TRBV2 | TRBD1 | TGTGCCAGCAGAATAGGACAGGGGAACACTGAAGCTTTCTTT | CASRIGQGNTEAFF
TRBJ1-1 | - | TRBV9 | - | TGTGCCAGCAGCGCCTGGAACACTGAAGCTTTCTTT | CASSAWNTEAFF
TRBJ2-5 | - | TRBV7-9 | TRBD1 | TGTGCCAGCAGCCGATTAGGGACAGAACAAGAGACCCAGTACTTC | CASSRLGTEQETQYF
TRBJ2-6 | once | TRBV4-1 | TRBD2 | TGCGCCAGCAGCCAAGGGGAGGCTAGCGGGAGGGCCCCTGGGGCCAACGTCCTGACTTTC | CASSQGEASGRAPGANVLTF
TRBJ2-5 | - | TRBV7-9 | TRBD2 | TGTGCCAGCAGCTCCGGGACTAGCGGGAGAGGGGGAGAGACCCAGTACTTC | CASSSGTSGRGGETQYF
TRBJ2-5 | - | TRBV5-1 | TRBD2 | TGCGCCAGCAGATTCGGACTAGCGGGAGAGACCCAGTACTTC | CASRFGLAGETQYF
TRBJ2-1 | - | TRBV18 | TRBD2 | TGTGCCAGCTCACCAGAACTAGCGGGAGCCCCCTACAATGAGCAGTTCTTC | CASSPELAGAPYNEQFF
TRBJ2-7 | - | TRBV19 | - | TGTGCCAGTAGTATTAACAGGTGGTACTACGAGCAGTACTTC | CASSINRWYYEQYF
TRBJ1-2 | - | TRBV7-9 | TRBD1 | TGTGCCAGCAGCTTAGCGGGGACAGTTGGCTACACCTTC | CASSLAGTVGYTF
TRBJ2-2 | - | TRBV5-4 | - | TGTGCCACCCACGCGGGGACGAACACCGGGGAGCTGTTTTTT | CATHAGTNTGELFF
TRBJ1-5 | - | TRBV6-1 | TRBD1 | TGTGCCAGCAGTGACCGGGACAGGGGTCAGCCCCAGCATTTT | CASSDRDRGQPQHF
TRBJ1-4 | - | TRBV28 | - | TGTGCCAGCAGGCAGTGGGGGTTCGGCGAAAAACTGTTTTTT | CASRQWGFGEKLFF
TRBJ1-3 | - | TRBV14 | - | TGTGCCAGCAGCCCGGACTTACGAAACACCATATATTTT | CASSPDLRNTIYF
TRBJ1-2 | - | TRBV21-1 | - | TGTGCCAGCAGGGGACAGGGTGGCTACACCTTC | CASRGQGGYTF
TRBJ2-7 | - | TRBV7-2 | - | TGTGCCAGCAGCTTAGCGGCGGACGCCTACGAGCAGTACTTC | CASSLAADAYEQYF
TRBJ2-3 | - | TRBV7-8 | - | TGTGCCAAGTCCGGGACTCATCCTACGCAGTATTTT | CAKSGTHPTQYF
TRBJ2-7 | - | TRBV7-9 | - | TGTGCCAGCAGCTTAGGGGTCTACGAGCAGTACTTC | CASSLGVYEQYF
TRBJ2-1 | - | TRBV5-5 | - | TGTGCCAGCACCGCTTGGGACGTCTACAATGAGCAGTTCTTC | CASTAWDVYNEQFF
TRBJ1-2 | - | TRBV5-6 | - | TGTGCCAGCAGCTTGGATGGCCGTAACTATGGCTACACCTTC | CASSLDGRNYGYTF
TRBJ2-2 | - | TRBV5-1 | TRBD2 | TGCGCCAGTCTAGCGGGAGTGGCCAACACCGGGGAGCTGTTTTTT | CASLAGVANTGELFF
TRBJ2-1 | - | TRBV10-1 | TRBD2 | TGCGCCAGCAGTGAGGCAGCGGGAGGGGCGGATGAGCAGTTCTTC | CASSEAAGGADEQFF
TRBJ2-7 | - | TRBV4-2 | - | TGTGCCAGCAGCCCCACGATACTTGGGAGCGAGCAGTACTTC | CASSPTILGSEQYF
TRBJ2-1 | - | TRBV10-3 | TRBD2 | TGTGCCATCAGTGACTCGCCCGAGCGGGAGAGTTTCTACTATGAGCAGTTCTTC | CAISDSPERESFYYEQFF
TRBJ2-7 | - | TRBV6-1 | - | TGTGCCAGCAGTGTGAACAGGGTTCGGGAGCAGTACTTC | CASSVNRVREQYF
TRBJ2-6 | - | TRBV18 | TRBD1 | TGTGCCAGCTCACCATGGAATACAGGGGGCTCTGGGGCCAACGTCCTGACTTTC | CASSPWNTGGSGANVLTF
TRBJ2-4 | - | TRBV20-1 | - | TGCAGTGCTAGCGGGACGAACATTCAGTACTTC | CSASGTNIQYF
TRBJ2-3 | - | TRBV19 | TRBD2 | TGTGCCAGTAGCGGGAGGGCAGATACGCAGTATTTT | CASSGRADTQYF
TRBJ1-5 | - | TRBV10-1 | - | TGCGCCAGTCATGGGGCGCGGGGACTTCAGCCCCAGCATTTT | CASHGARGLQPQHF
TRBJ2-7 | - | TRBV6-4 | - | TGTGCCAGCAGTGAGGTTCGGGACTCCTACGAGCAGTACTTC | CASSEVRDSYEQYF
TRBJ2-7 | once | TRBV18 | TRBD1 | TGTGCCAGCTCACCTGGACAGGGCGAGGGGTACTTC | CASSPGQGEGYF
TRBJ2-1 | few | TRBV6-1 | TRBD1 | TGTGCCAGCACCCCAGACGGACAGGGGTTTGGTGAGCAGTTCTTC | CASTPDGQGFGEQFF
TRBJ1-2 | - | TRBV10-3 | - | TGTGCCATCAGTGAGTCGGCCCAACGTTACACCTTC | CAISESAQRYTF
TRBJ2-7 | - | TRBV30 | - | TGTGCCTGCGTCTGGGAAGGGCAGTACTTC | CACVWEGQYF
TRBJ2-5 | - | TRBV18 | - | TGTGCCAGCTCTGGAGGGCAAGAGACCCAGTACTTC | CASSGGQETQYF
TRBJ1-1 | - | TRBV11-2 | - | TGTGCCAGCAGCTTAGCCGTGGGGGACGAAGCTTTCTTT | CASSLAVGDEAFF
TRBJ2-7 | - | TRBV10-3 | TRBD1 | TGTGCCATCAGTGAGTCTCAGAGACAGGGTAGGCTTTACGAGCAGTACTTC | CAISESQRQGRLYEQYF
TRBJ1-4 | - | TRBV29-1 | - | TGCAGCGTTGGTGAGAGTTCTGAAAAACTGTTTTTT | CSVGESSEKLFF
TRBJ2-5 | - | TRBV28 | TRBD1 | TGTGCCAGCAGTTCGCTCTCGAATCGGACAGGGGATCAAGAGACCCAGTACTTC | CASSSLSNRTGDQETQYF
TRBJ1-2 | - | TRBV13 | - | TGTGCCAGCAGTTTGATCCGGGGGCCTAACTATGGCTACACCTTC | CASSLIRGPNYGYTF
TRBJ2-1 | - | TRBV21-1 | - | TGTGCCAGCAGGAGCAATTGGACTAGAGATCTCCCTAGGGATGAGCAGTTCTTC | CASRSNWTRDLPRDEQFF
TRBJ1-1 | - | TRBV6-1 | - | TGTGCCAGCAGTCCGAAGGGGGTACGCGCTTTCTTT | CASSPKGVRAFF
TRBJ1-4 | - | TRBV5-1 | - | TGCGCCAGCAGCTTAGGGAATGAAAAACTGTTTTTT | CASSLGNEKLFF
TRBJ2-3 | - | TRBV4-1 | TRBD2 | TGCGCCAGCAGCCTTCAGGGAGGGAGTCTAGGGTCAGATACGCAGTATTTT | CASSLQGGSLGSDTQYF
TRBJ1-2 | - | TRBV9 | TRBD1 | TGTGCCAGCAGCGTAGCCGGGACAGGGAACTATGGCTACACCTTC | CASSVAGTGNYGYTF
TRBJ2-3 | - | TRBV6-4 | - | TGTGCCAGCAGTGCAGGAGGGACAGATACGCAGTATTTT | CASSAGGTDTQYF
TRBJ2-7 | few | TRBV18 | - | TGTGCCAGCTCACCGGCGCCCTCACAGGGTAATAGTGTCGGGCAGTACTTC | CASSPAPSQGNSVGQYF
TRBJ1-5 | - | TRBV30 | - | TGTGCCTGGAGTGTAGAGGGGGATCAGCCCCAGCATTTT | CAWSVEGDQPQHF
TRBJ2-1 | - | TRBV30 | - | TGTGCCTGGAGTGGATACCAAGAGTCGTTCTACAATGAGCAGTTCTTC | CAWSGYQESFYNEQFF
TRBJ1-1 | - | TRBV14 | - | TGTGCCAGCGGGGCCCCCAAAGAGAACACTGAAGCTTTCTTT | CASGAPKENTEAFF